A selection of T cell receptor beta chains follows, all from one sample in a study of T-cell reconstitution after alpha-beta-depleted transplantation in children. One entry per CDR3 protein, called by TCRdb with MiXCR from the PCR reads. Here the sample spans 200,000 to 250,000 distinct CDR3 sequences, more than 20% being singletons. Sequenced material: PBMCs, taken before TCRalphabeta/CD19-depleted stem cell transplant. The receptors originated from a girl aged 2 to 10 with Fanconi anemia, due to receive a stem cell transplant. CDR3s include the opening cysteine and the closing phenylalanine or tryptophan. Fields, in order: J gene, V gene, CDR3 protein.

j_gene: TRBJ2-7; v_gene: TRBV6-1; CDR3aa: CASSRAGYSYEQYF
j_gene: TRBJ2-2; v_gene: TRBV11-1; CDR3aa: CASSRDRTGELFF
j_gene: TRBJ2-5; v_gene: TRBV20-1; CDR3aa: CSVTGRGETQYF
j_gene: TRBJ2-3; v_gene: TRBV20-1; CDR3aa: CSARDITDTQYF
j_gene: TRBJ2-7; v_gene: TRBV5-1; CDR3aa: CASRLIPGQGSYEQYF
j_gene: TRBJ2-5; v_gene: TRBV7-6; CDR3aa: CASRDGQETQYF
j_gene: TRBJ2-7; v_gene: TRBV25-1; CDR3aa: CASSEWGVSYEQYF
j_gene: TRBJ2-3; v_gene: TRBV6-5; CDR3aa: CASSYGSGSSSDTQYF
j_gene: TRBJ2-5; v_gene: TRBV27; CDR3aa: CASSSGLSGETQYF
j_gene: TRBJ2-7; v_gene: TRBV24-1; CDR3aa: CATSDSGQGSYEQYF
j_gene: TRBJ2-1; v_gene: TRBV5-1; CDR3aa: CASSLGTGFNSYNEQFF
j_gene: TRBJ2-7; v_gene: TRBV25-1; CDR3aa: CASSDQAGGSASYEQYF
j_gene: TRBJ2-1; v_gene: TRBV12-3/TRBV12-4; CDR3aa: CASSFLDPRGERYNEQFF
j_gene: TRBJ2-5; v_gene: TRBV30; CDR3aa: CAWSVLSRGVETQYF
j_gene: TRBJ1-1; v_gene: TRBV6-5; CDR3aa: CASSYGTDGNTEAFF
j_gene: TRBJ2-7; v_gene: TRBV7-9; CDR3aa: CASSLLLEQYF
j_gene: TRBJ2-3; v_gene: TRBV5-1; CDR3aa: CASSSELADTQYF
j_gene: TRBJ2-7; v_gene: TRBV7-6; CDR3aa: CASSLETGGSYEQYF
j_gene: TRBJ2-3; v_gene: TRBV20-1; CDR3aa: CSAGPQRPTDTQYF
j_gene: TRBJ1-2; v_gene: TRBV25-1; CDR3aa: CASSELSGLYYGYTF
j_gene: TRBJ2-3; v_gene: TRBV29-1; CDR3aa: CSATGLAGVRADTQYF
j_gene: TRBJ2-1; v_gene: TRBV12-3/TRBV12-4; CDR3aa: CASSFSTSGTYNEQFF
j_gene: TRBJ2-7; v_gene: TRBV29-1; CDR3aa: CSVKGIGSGGTYEQYF
j_gene: TRBJ1-2; v_gene: TRBV7-9; CDR3aa: CASSTGDISIYGYTF
j_gene: TRBJ2-7; v_gene: TRBV30; CDR3aa: CAWTQSPESSYEQYF
j_gene: TRBJ2-7; v_gene: TRBV12-2; CDR3aa: CASRLIYHSGQGYEQYF
j_gene: TRBJ2-7; v_gene: TRBV18; CDR3aa: CASSLTSGRYEQYF
j_gene: TRBJ1-5; v_gene: TRBV12-3/TRBV12-4; CDR3aa: CASSLGRGDQPQHF
j_gene: TRBJ1-2; v_gene: TRBV5-1; CDR3aa: CASSLEPYGYTF
j_gene: TRBJ2-7; v_gene: TRBV6-1; CDR3aa: CASRPSGGLYEQYF
j_gene: TRBJ1-6; v_gene: TRBV5-1; CDR3aa: CASSLTDRGNSPLHF
j_gene: TRBJ1-5; v_gene: TRBV7-2; CDR3aa: CASSIGQGRYSNQPQHF
j_gene: TRBJ1-1; v_gene: TRBV29-1; CDR3aa: CSVVLRLMNTEAFF
j_gene: TRBJ2-1; v_gene: TRBV29-1; CDR3aa: CSAHGATSPYNEQFF
j_gene: TRBJ1-2; v_gene: TRBV5-1; CDR3aa: CASSSQDNYGYTF
j_gene: TRBJ2-7; v_gene: TRBV28; CDR3aa: CASSTDFEQYF
j_gene: TRBJ1-5; v_gene: TRBV12-3/TRBV12-4; CDR3aa: CASSPSGHRNQPQHF
j_gene: TRBJ2-1; v_gene: TRBV4-2; CDR3aa: CASSQTRVEGDEQFF
j_gene: TRBJ1-5; v_gene: TRBV6-1; CDR3aa: CASSVRDRSNQPQHF
j_gene: TRBJ1-1; v_gene: TRBV20-1; CDR3aa: CSARDRQGSTEAFF
j_gene: TRBJ2-7; v_gene: TRBV20-1; CDR3aa: CSAQRGDYEQYF
j_gene: TRBJ1-1; v_gene: TRBV21-1; CDR3aa: CASSKQVTNTEAFF
j_gene: TRBJ2-2; v_gene: TRBV20-1; CDR3aa: CSAPKSGTSGELFF
j_gene: TRBJ1-6; v_gene: TRBV5-1; CDR3aa: CASSLGGTENSPLHF
j_gene: TRBJ2-7; v_gene: TRBV3-1; CDR3aa: CASSQLQGPKYEQYF
j_gene: TRBJ2-1; v_gene: TRBV20-1; CDR3aa: CSARGNKQFF
j_gene: TRBJ2-5; v_gene: TRBV29-1; CDR3aa: CSVEDGQGATQETQYF
j_gene: TRBJ2-1; v_gene: TRBV29-1; CDR3aa: CSVEGAGGPYNEQFF
j_gene: TRBJ2-2; v_gene: TRBV20-1; CDR3aa: CSAARQDRAAGELFF
j_gene: TRBJ1-1; v_gene: TRBV20-1; CDR3aa: CSASKTGSDTEAFF
j_gene: TRBJ1-3; v_gene: TRBV14; CDR3aa: CASSQEHWGSGNTIYF
j_gene: TRBJ2-7; v_gene: TRBV12-3/TRBV12-4; CDR3aa: CASSLTGHIYEQYF
j_gene: TRBJ1-4; v_gene: TRBV6-5; CDR3aa: CASSYNGGRGEKLFF